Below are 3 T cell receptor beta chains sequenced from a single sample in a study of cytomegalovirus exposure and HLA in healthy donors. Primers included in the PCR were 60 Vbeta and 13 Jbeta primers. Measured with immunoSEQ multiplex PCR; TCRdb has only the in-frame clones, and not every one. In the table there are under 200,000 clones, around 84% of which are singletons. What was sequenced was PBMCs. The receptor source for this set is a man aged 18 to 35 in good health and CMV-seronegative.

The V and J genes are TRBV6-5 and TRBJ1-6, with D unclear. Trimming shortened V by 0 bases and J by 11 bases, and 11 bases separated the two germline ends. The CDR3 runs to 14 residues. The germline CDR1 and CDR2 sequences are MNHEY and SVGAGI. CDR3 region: CASSYSRLITPLHF. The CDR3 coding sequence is TGTGCCAGCAGTTACTCCAGACTGATTACACCCCTCCACTTT.

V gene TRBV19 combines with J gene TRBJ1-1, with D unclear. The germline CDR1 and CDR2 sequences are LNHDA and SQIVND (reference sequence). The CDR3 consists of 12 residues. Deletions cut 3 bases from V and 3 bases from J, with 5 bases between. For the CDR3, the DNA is TGTGCCAGTAGTATTTGGCACACTGAAGCTTTCTTT. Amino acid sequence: CASSIWHTEAFF.

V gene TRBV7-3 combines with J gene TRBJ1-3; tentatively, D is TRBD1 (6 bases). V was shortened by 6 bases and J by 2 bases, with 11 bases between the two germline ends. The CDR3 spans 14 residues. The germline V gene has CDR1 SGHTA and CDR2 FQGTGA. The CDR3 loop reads CASSTGSPGNTIYF. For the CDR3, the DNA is TGTGCCAGCAGTACAGGGTCCCCTGGAAACACCATATATTTT.